Given below is one TCR beta chain in context. In this sample, this clonotype turned up many times. Its antigen is currently not known. No quality values exist for individual bases; no much larger clone is one base distant. The library was obtained by multiplex PCR. Sequencing was performed on an Illumina HiSeq 4000. iRepertoire HTBI primers and Arm-PCR amplification of CDR3 regions were used to construct TCR beta libraries. PCR products were gel purified before sequencing. As for the authors' bioinformatics: Gene usage analysis of CDR3 amino acid clonotypes used the 60 to 80 TRBV and some 15 TRBJ segments found across samples. COPE and FqMerger were used to merge the filtered high-quality paired reads into contigs. BLAST was used to align contigs to the IMGT TRBV, TRBD and TRBJ reference genes, and CDR3 was defined following IMGT. Clonotypes above 0.1% frequency were classified as highly expanded clones. Shannon entropy was used to measure repertoire diversity, and the Gini coefficient was used to measure V-J evenness. A clonotype was considered public if more than one individual shared it. TCRdb trimmed public reads at Q25 via fastp, called clones via MiXCR and kept in-frame beta chains. Records with the same CDR3 protein are collapsed into one entry carrying the most frequent genes and DNA. The V and J calls reflect TCRdb's pipeline rather than the authors' work. Counted in this sample were about 360,000 distinct CDR3 sequences; about 17% of them appeared once. The ten largest clones represent 20% of the sample.

The data derive from a study of regulatory T cells in long-lasting Graves disease (dated by TCRdb to the early 2020s). Context from the whole study: Antithyroid drugs had been taken for less than 3 months by newly diagnosed Graves' disease patients. TCR sequencing covered roughly 13 persistent and around 20 newly diagnosed Graves' disease patients, around 33 samples in total. The study took place in China and was registered as a clinical trial. Patients with persistent Graves' disease were compared with patients with newly diagnosed Graves' disease using TCR sequencing and RNA sequencing of peripheral blood.

Read against the paper, the sample's time point label means: newly diagnosed GD, antithyroid drugs for less than 3 months. For both TCR sequencing and RNA sequencing, RNA was extracted from PBMCs using TRIzol. The diagnosis of Graves' disease was made according to American Thyroid Association guidelines. Recruitment of patients was carried out at an endocrinology department in Xi'an, China. Each patient gave approximately 10 milliliters of peripheral blood, collected in an EDTA anticoagulant tube. PBMCs were isolated by Ficoll Paque Plus density gradient separation without further T cell sorting. An Agilent 2100 Bioanalyzer and agarose gel were used to check RNA quality, and a NanoDrop 2000 was used to measure RNA concentration. Here is what the overall study found, with its caveats: Lower TCR Shannon entropy and fewer highly expanded clones were observed in persistent Graves' disease patients than in newly diagnosed patients, which suggested clonal expansion. Patients with persistent disease shared more public clonotypes (about 3,000) than newly diagnosed patients did (more than 900). The study examined only peripheral blood because the primary lesion, thyroid tissue, could not be accessed. Persistent disease showed preferential use of TRBV28, TRBJ1-2 and TRBJ2-5, whereas newly diagnosed disease favored TRBV20-1 and TRBJ2-1. The authors acknowledged the small sample size as a limitation that may reduce accuracy. Sequencing and analysis were limited to the TCR beta chain.

The CDR3 has 13 amino acids, counting the end cysteine and phenylalanine. The only DNA kept is the CDR3, 39 bases in frame from the first base. Compared with germline, V lacks 3 bases and J lacks 8 bases; bases without a gene match: 6. CDR1 and CDR2 are read off the germline V gene as MNHGY and SVAAGI. In addition, the sample was reused for a study of T cells in Graves' hyperthyroidism and ophthalmopathy. That second report states: Stable Graves' hyperthyroidism was defined as the absence of progression to ophthalmopathy over 18 months of follow-up. Hyperthyroidism patients were aged 18 to 65 years and newly diagnosed, with disease duration of less than 2 months. Exclusion was applied to patients with uncontrolled infections, other autoimmune diseases, pregnancy or lactation. Diagnoses were established on the basis of clinical symptoms, serum thyroxine and TRAb, thyroid ultrasound, and orbital computed tomography. The first round of RT-PCR for the TCR CDR3 was performed with the HTBI primer set and the Qiagen OneStep RT-PCR kit. Most expanded thyroid clonotypes (frequency above 0.001) were also detected in blood, a finding suggesting that blood repertoires may reflect thyroid immune responses. A 13 V-J signature model separated ophthalmopathy from stable hyperthyroidism, with about 90% sensitivity and 81% to 83% specificity in cross-validation and 80%/75% in testing. During validation, the model predicted progression to ophthalmopathy a median of roughly six months ahead of onset, with 60% to 71% sensitivity and roughly 72% specificity. TCR V-J signatures able to tell the groups apart were searched for in a discovery cohort of 100 patients, of whom over 40 had Graves' ophthalmopathy and more than 55 had stable Graves' hyperthyroidism. An independent validation cohort of under 20 hyperthyroidism patients and roughly 16 patients who later progressed to ophthalmopathy tested prospective prediction of ophthalmopathy. The approximately 100 discovery patients were divided at random into training and test sets in a 7:3 ratio. The study also compared thyroid tissue and blood T-cell repertoires from more than 5 Graves' hyperthyroidism patients. Once sampling was done, hyperthyroidism patients were given methimazole at a starting dose of 30 mg daily, whereas ophthalmopathy patients were given high-dose intravenous methylprednisolone. Libraries were constructed in a second round of multiplex PCR, after which size selection and purification were carried out. Sequencing of the libraries was done on an Illumina HiSeq2000 using paired-end 100 bp reads. Raw data were processed with SOAPnuke, discarding reads with adapters, uncalled bases, mean Phred below 15, or no exact constant-primer or identifier match. High-quality paired reads were merged using COPE v1.2.5, and each unique nucleotide sequence was defined as a clonotype. MiTCR v1.1 was used to align the clonotypes against IMGT TRBV, TRBD and TRBJ reference segments. Analysis was restricted to V-J combinations with a frequency above 0.0001, which covered 98% to 99.2% of repertoires. A TCS score was defined as the ratio of F50 (clonal expansion) to E x V (chaos), with BLOSUM62-based TCRdist applied between CDR3 peptides within each V-J. Welch's t-statistics and random forest reduced roughly 540 V-J features to 13, which were used in a naive Bayes classifier (R e1071). No statistical method was used to fix the sample size in advance, and group allocation was not hidden from the investigators. According to the paper, TCR Vbeta CDR3 sequencing was carried out on over 130 peripheral blood samples, which came from 40 to 45 ophthalmopathy, 70 to 80 hyperthyroidism and approximately 17 progressor patients.

Rearrangement joined TRBV6-9 to TRBJ1-2, with 7 bases in between that match TRBD1. This clonotype was sampled from a woman aged 18-29 years with Graves disease. Donor details come from another sample of the same person, matched by shared clones. The starting material was peripheral blood mononuclear cells (PBMCs), obtained at new diagnosis, from a patient treated with antithyroid drugs. The CDR3 loop reads CASSYRGLVGYTF. The DNA is TGTGCCAGCAGTTACAGGGGGTTGGTCGGCTACACCTTC.